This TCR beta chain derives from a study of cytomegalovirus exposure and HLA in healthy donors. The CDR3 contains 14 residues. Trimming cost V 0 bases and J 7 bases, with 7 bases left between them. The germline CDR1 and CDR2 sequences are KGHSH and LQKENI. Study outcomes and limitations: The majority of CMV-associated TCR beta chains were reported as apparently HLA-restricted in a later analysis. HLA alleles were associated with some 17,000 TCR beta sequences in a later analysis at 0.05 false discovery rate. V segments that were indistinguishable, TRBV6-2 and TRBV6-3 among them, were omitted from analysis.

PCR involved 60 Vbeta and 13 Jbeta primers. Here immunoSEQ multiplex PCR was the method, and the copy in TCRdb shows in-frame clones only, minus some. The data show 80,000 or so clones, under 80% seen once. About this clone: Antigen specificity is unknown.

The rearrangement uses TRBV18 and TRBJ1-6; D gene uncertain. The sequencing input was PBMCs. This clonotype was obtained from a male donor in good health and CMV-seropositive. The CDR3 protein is CASSPPYSNSPLHF. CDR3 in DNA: TGTGCCAGCTCACCACCATACTCGAATTCACCCCTCCACTTT.